Shown below are 8 T cell receptor beta chains from a single sample sequenced in a study of vaccination and CD4 T cells after COVID-19. TCRdb analysed the PCR reads with MiXCR anew, one entry per CDR3 protein. The table has 25,000 to 35,000 distinct CDR3 sequences, 49% seen once; the top ten hold about 5.6%. Regarding time point: late sampling 161 to 241 days after vaccination in three convalescent patients. Here the sequenced sample was CD4+ T cells from blood, taken about 7 months after SARS-CoV-2 vaccination. These receptors all stem from a human donor who had recovered from COVID-19.

The chain employs TRBV7-2 and TRBJ2-7; D is possibly TRBD2 (5 bases). V lost 2 bases, J lost 6 bases, and 17 bases lay in between. Germline CDR1 is SGHTA and CDR2 is FQGNSA. This CDR3 has 15 amino acids. CDR3 in DNA: TGTGCCAGCAGCTTAATGAGGGAGTTGGTCTCCGAGCAGTACTTC. It translates to CASSLMRELVSEQYF.

The rearrangement joins TRBV6-2 or TRBV6-3 to TRBJ2-1; 9 positions match TRBD2. The V segment lost 7 bases and the J segment 2 bases; nucleotides outside the gene matches: 15. The germline V gene has CDR1 MNHEY and CDR2 SVGEGT. The CDR3 length is 18 residues. CDR3 residues: CASTIAGDTPGAYNEQFF. CDR3 in DNA: TGTGCCAGCACTATAGCGGGGGACACCCCGGGCGCCTACAATGAGCAGTTCTTC.

To note about this clonotype: One junction end disagrees with the germline gene, perhaps due to a read error. The chain links TRBV20-1 to TRBJ2-1; 10 bases are a match to TRBD2. CDR1 is DFQATT and CDR2 is SNEGSKA in the germline V gene (reference sequence). The CDR3 totals 15 residues. The CDR3 here is CSARELAGDYNGQFF. The CDR3 DNA sequence: TGCAGTGCTAGAGAGCTAGCGGGAGACTACAATGGGCAGTTCTTC.

A word on this clonotype: A read error may produce the germline difference seen at one junction end. The rearrangement links TRBV24-1 to TRBJ2-3; a weak D match, TRBD1 (6 bases). Germline V gene sequence: CDR1 KGHDR, CDR2 SFDVKD. The CDR3 is 14 residues long. CDR3 in amino acids: CASSLQGKTDTQYF. CDR3 bases: TGTGCCAGCAGTTTACAGGGAAAAACAGATACGCAGTATTTT.

The V call is TRBV29-1, the J call TRBJ2-5, with TRBD1 matching over 9 bases. V lost 7 bases, J lost 7 bases, and 19 bases stayed unmatched. The germline CDR1 and CDR2 sequences are SQVTM and ANQGSEA. This CDR3 contains 16 residues. The CDR3: CSAAADRGPPRATQYF. The DNA of the CDR3 is TGCAGCGCCGCAGCGGACAGGGGTCCTCCCAGGGCGACCCAGTACTTC.

The chain's CDR3 is CSASGNAETQYF. The CDR3 DNA is TGCAGTGCTAGTGGCAATGCGGAGACCCAGTACTTC. V and J are TRBV20-1 and TRBJ2-5, with D hard to call. V lost 3 bases and J 5 bases, leaving 10 bases between the germline ends. Germline V gene sequence: CDR1 DFQATT, CDR2 SNEGSKA (reference sequence). CDR3 size: 12 residues.

This sequence joins TRBV27 and TRBJ2-1, with TRBD2 matching 13 bases. This CDR3 region has 15 residues. Trimming at V came to 3 bases and at J to 8 bases, leaving 4 bases not matched to a gene. CDR1 is MNHEY, CDR2 SMNVEV, per germline (reference sequence). The CDR3 reads CASSLGLAGHYEQFF. The CDR3 nucleotides are TGTGCCAGCAGTTTGGGACTAGCGGGACACTATGAGCAGTTCTTC.

This CDR3 reads CASSLSGRAGTGELFF. DNA for the CDR3: TGCGCCAGCTCCCTTAGCGGGAGGGCGGGGACCGGGGAGCTGTTTTTT. The V call is TRBV5-1, the J call TRBJ2-2; 11 nucleotides agree with TRBD2. With V trimmed by 7 bases and J by 5 bases, 10 bases remained unmatched. This CDR3 has 16 residues. Per germline, CDR1 SGHRS and CDR2 YFSETQ.